This T cell receptor beta chain is from a study of PD-1 blockade in classical Hodgkin lymphoma. Findings and caveats of the study: Before treatment, TCR diversity in newly diagnosed patients was reportedly lower than in healthy donors.

Sequencing was performed with immunoSEQ multiplex PCR; in TCRdb, only in-frame clones are kept and a portion is missing. The sample includes about 20,000 clones, about four fifths seen only once; the top ten take less than 1.5%. The time point here: newly diagnosed, previously untreated cHL patient sample. Thawed PBMCs were the source of CD4+ T cells, purified by magnetic negative selection. V was trimmed by 4 bases and J by 7 bases, leaving 15 bases between them. Germline V lookup: CDR1 SGHNT, CDR2 YYREEE (reference sequence). This CDR3 contains 13 residues. This clone was seen a few times. Its antigen is unidentified.

The sample taken for sequencing was CD4+ T cells from blood. This receptor was identified in a human donor with classical Hodgkin lymphoma. V and J are TRBV5-4 and TRBJ2-7; D possibly corresponds to TRBD2 (7 bases). This chain's CDR3 is CASSGGASEEQYF. For the CDR3, the DNA is TGTGCCAGCAGCGGGGGGGCCAGCGAAGAGCAGTACTTC.